One and the same sample provided the 11 T cell receptor beta chains below, sequenced in a study of long-term antiretroviral therapy in people with HIV. Running of the v3.0 immunoSEQ assay took place at survey level. Some clones are missing from TCRdb's copy, which holds only in-frame ones; the method was immunoSEQ multiplex PCR. The data hold 20,000 to 25,000 clones, with roughly 85% observed a single time. Sequencing was performed on unsorted PBMCs, taken 4.1 years after starting antiretroviral therapy. The receptors shown here come from a woman aged 40 to 50 with HIV.

In this sample, this clone turned up a few times. The chain combines TRBV29-1 with TRBJ1-1; D remains ambiguous. The CDR3 has 17 residues. In germline, CDR1 is SQVTM, CDR2 ANQGSEA. V was cut by 6 bases and J by 3 bases, with 26 bases left in between. CDR3: CSVSLVTGPLLYTEAFF. The CDR3 region has the DNA TGCAGCGTCTCCTTGGTCACCGGCCCACTTTTGTACACTGAAGCTTTCTTT. The variable domain in full, completed from reference TRBV29-1 and TRBJ1-1, reads SAVISQKPSRDICQRGTSLTIQCQVDSQVTMMFWYRQQPGQSLTLIATANQGSEATYESGFVIDKFPISRPNLTFSTLTVSNMSPEDSSIYLCSVSLVTGPLLYTEAFFGQGTRLTVV.

The genes are TRBV19 and TRBJ1-5; D is unclear. CDR1 and CDR2 (germline): LNHDA, SQIVND (reference sequence). V was clipped by 1 base and J by 2 bases, with 6 bases between them. The CDR3 is made up of 14 amino acids. The CDR3 region is CASSIGRGNQPQHF. Written as DNA, the CDR3 is TGTGCCAGTAGTATAGGGCGGGGCAATCAGCCCCAGCATTTT.

The rearrangement uses TRBV19 and TRBJ2-3; the match to TRBD2 covers 13 bases. J lost 2 bases, V lost 1 base, and 3 bases had no gene match. This CDR3 spans 17 amino acids. Germline CDR1 LNHDA, CDR2 SQIVND (reference sequence). This chain's CDR3 is CASSIGTSGGFTDTQYF. The CDR3 DNA follows: TGTGCCAGTAGTATAGGGACTAGCGGGGGTTTCACAGATACGCAGTATTTT.

The chain joins TRBV27 to TRBJ2-7, with 7 nucleotides matching TRBD1. J was trimmed by 1 base and V by 5 bases; bases with no gene match: 8. Germline V gene lookup returns CDR1 MNHEY and CDR2 SMNVEV (reference sequence). The CDR3 runs 15 residues. CDR3 nucleotide sequence: TGTGCCAGCAGTCACTCCGGGACAGCTTCCTACGAGCAGTACTTC. Residues: CASSHSGTASYEQYF.

This chain connects TRBV6-5 to TRBJ2-5; no firm D call. V was clipped by 2 bases and J by 4 bases, with 14 bases between them. The CDR3 spans 15 residues. Germline CDR1 reads MNHEY; CDR2 reads SVGAGI. The CDR3 DNA reads TGTGCCAGCAGTTACGAAGGGAAGGGCGGAGAGACCCAGTACTTC. The encoded protein is CASSYEGKGGETQYF.

V gene TRBV10-3 combines with J gene TRBJ1-5; the D is unclear. V lost 2 bases and J 2 bases, leaving 16 bases between the germline ends. Germline V gene lookup returns CDR1 ENHRY and CDR2 SYGVKD. The CDR3 has 17 amino acids. For the CDR3, the DNA is TGTGCCATCAGTGAGAACAGTGCCCCTTATCGCAATCAGCCCCAGCATTTT. It codes for CAISENSAPYRNQPQHF.

The CDR3 coding sequence is TGCGCCAGCAGCCGGGACGGAGATTACGAGCAGTACTTC. This translates into CASSRDGDYEQYF. This chain joins TRBV5-1 and TRBJ2-7; D might be TRBD1 or TRBD2, each matching 5 bases. The CDR3 runs 13 residues. Germline V gene sequence: CDR1 SGHRS, CDR2 YFSETQ. V gave up 4 bases and J gave up 4 bases, with 12 bases separating them.

The rearrangement links TRBV10-3 to TRBJ2-7; the D is unclear. This CDR3 comprises 13 residues. V was trimmed by 3 bases and J by 1 base, leaving 7 bases between them. Germline lookup yields CDR1 ENHRY and CDR2 SYGVKD. CDR3 protein: CAISESVSYEQYF. The CDR3 DNA reads TGTGCCATCAGTGAATCGGTTTCCTACGAGCAGTACTTC.

The chain couples TRBV29-1 to TRBJ2-3; no reliable D call. CDR3 length: 12 residues. Germline loops: CDR1 SQVTM, CDR2 ANQGSEA. V lost 7 bases and J 3 bases, leaving 11 bases between the germline ends. The CDR3 nucleotides read TGCAGCGGGAGCAGAAGGACAGATACGCAGTATTTT. It is translated as CSGSRRTDTQYF.

The V gene is TRBV10-3, the J gene TRBJ1-2, with a possible D match to TRBD1 (5 bases). V lost 9 bases and J lost 3, with 17 bases in between. CDR1 and CDR2 from the germline V gene are ENHRY and SYGVKD. This CDR3 is 14 amino acids long. The CDR3 is CAIFGAGRDYGYTF. The DNA of the CDR3 is TGTGCCATTTTCGGGGCAGGGAGAGACTATGGCTACACCTTC.

The chain employs TRBV10-3 and TRBJ2-3, with 10 nucleotides matching TRBD2. With V trimmed by 3 bases and J by 4 bases, 1 base remained unmatched. This CDR3 region has 14 residues. Germline V gene lookup returns CDR1 ENHRY and CDR2 SYGVKD. CDR3 in DNA: TGTGCCATCAGTGATACTAGCGGGGCAGATACGCAGTATTTT. It specifies CAISDTSGADTQYF.